This TCR beta chain was captured in a study of cytomegalovirus exposure and HLA in healthy donors. Regarding the study as a whole: A previous analysis found most TCR beta V segments productive roughly 90% or roughly 30% of the time.

PCR amplification relied on 60 Vbeta primers (plus 13 Jbeta primers). Produced via immunoSEQ multiplex PCR; TCRdb's table is partial and in-frame only. The sample yields about 140,000 clones, around 80% seen once. A note on this clone: The target antigen is unknown.

This CDR3 comprises 18 residues. The V gene's germline CDR1 is MDHEN and CDR2 SYDVKM. The V end lost 4 bases, the J end lost 0 bases, and 19 bases lay between the germline ends. The TCR sequence derives from a male donor in good health and CMV-seropositive. The chain joins TRBV28 to TRBJ1-3; unclear D gene. Sequencing was carried out using PBMCs. The CDR3 DNA follows: TGTGCCAGCAGTTATCGCCTCTTTAAACTCTACTCTGGAAACACCATATATTTT. Amino acid sequence: CASSYRLFKLYSGNTIYF.